The 5 T cell receptor beta chains below all came from one sample that was sequenced in a study of CD8 T cells in ankylosing spondylitis. In TCRdb, the 5' RACE reads were re-called with MiXCR into one record per CDR3 protein. Of 200,000 to 300,000 distinct CDR3 sequences in the sample, over 9.5% are singletons; the top ten hold 2% to 3%. The specimen sequenced was blood, either unsorted or a sorted T cell fraction (not recorded which). These receptors were collected from a male donor with ankylosing spondylitis or in good health (not recorded which).

Many counts were recorded for this clonotype. The rearrangement joins TRBV12-3 or TRBV12-4 to TRBJ1-6; D ambiguous. This CDR3 has 12 amino acids. Between the trimmed V and J ends, which lost 3 bases and 7 bases, there was a span of 4 bases. The CDR3 coding sequence is TGTGCCAGCAGTTTGGGGAATTCACCCCTCCACTTT. It yields the protein CASSLGNSPLHF.

This clonotype was seen a few times. V usage is TRBV5-1 and J usage is TRBJ2-1, with 7 bases fitting TRBD1. The CDR3 is 15 residues long. Germline V gene lookup returns CDR1 SGHRS and CDR2 YFSETQ. Trimming at V came to 1 base and at J to 9 bases, leaving 10 bases not matched to a gene. This chain's CDR3 is CASSLLGTDTGEQFF. As DNA, the CDR3 is TGCGCCAGCAGCTTGCTGGGGACAGATACCGGTGAGCAGTTCTTC.

This clonotype has at least ten counts. The chain has TRBV18 and TRBJ2-6; D unclear. The CDR3 is made up of 17 amino acids. V dropped 4 bases and J dropped 0 bases, with 13 bases sitting between them. Germline V gene data show CDR1 as KGHSH and CDR2 as LQKENI. The DNA for the CDR3 is TGTGCCAGCTCACAAGGAAGGCCGGACTCTGGGGCCAACGTCCTGACTTTC. Its translation is CASSQGRPDSGANVLTF.

Many counts were recorded for this clonotype. The chain is built from TRBV7-9 and TRBJ2-1, with D possibly TRBD2 on 5 matching bases. Germline loops: CDR1 SEHNR, CDR2 FQNEAQ (reference sequence). With 2 bases removed from V and 9 bases from J, the gap between germline ends came to 8 bases. The CDR3 is made up of 12 amino acids. Here the CDR3 DNA reads TGTGCCAGCAGCTTAAGAGAGGGTGAGCAGTTCTTC. Translating gives CASSLREGEQFF. Complete variable domain (other parts from reference TRBV7-9 and TRBJ2-1): DTGVSQNPRHKITKRGQNVTFRCDPISEHNRLYWYRQTLGQGPEFLTYFQNEAQLEKSRLLSDRFSAERPKGSFSTLEIQRTEQGDSAMYLCASSLREGEQFFGPGTRLTVL.

The table lists this clonotype with many counts. The chain links TRBV3-1 to TRBJ2-5, with 8 nucleotides matching TRBD2. There are 16 residues in the CDR3. CDR1 and CDR2 (germline): LGHDT, YNNKEL (reference sequence). V shed 1 base and J 4 bases; nucleotides not matched to a gene: 8. The DNA of the CDR3 is TGTGCCAGCAGCCAAGCAGCAGCGGGAGTCTCAGAGACCCAGTACTTC. This sequence encodes CASSQAAAGVSETQYF.